The source of this T cell receptor beta chain is a study of OX40 agonist ivuxolimab in advanced cancers. General observations from the study: Expanded clones belonging to CD8+ T cells outnumbered, on average, those of CD4+. Clones of CD4+ and CD8+ blood T cells grew by week 6 at doses of 0.1 to 3.0 mg/kg. Clonal expansion in partial responders at 0.1-3.0 mg/kg ranked among the lowest.

Many counts were recorded for this clone. Antigen specificity is unknown. Data came from immunoSEQ multiplex PCR; TCRdb stores just in-frame clones and leaves some out. The repertoire consists of 100,000 or so clones, with around 86% occurring once and the leading ten covering under 0.35%. The V gene lost 6 bases and the J gene lost 7 bases, with 7 bases spanning the gap. The germline V gene encodes CDR1 MNHNS and CDR2 SASEGT. The CDR3 contains 11 residues. No patient had autoimmune disease or received systemic immunosuppression. Sequenced material: CD4+ or CD8+ T cells sorted from blood, taken in a trial of the OX40 agonist ivuxolimab. This sequence was found in an adult with an advanced solid tumor such as melanoma, head and neck, liver or kidney cancer. V gene TRBV6-1 combines with J gene TRBJ1-3; D ambiguous. CDR3 sequence reads: CASSPLNTIYF. CDR3 nucleotide sequence: TGTGCCAGCAGCCCTTTGAACACCATATATTTT.